Sequencing of this T cell receptor (beta chain) was carried out in a study of blood T cell repertoires in COVID-19. Overall study context: Acute and convalescent COVID-19 samples came from the United States, Italy and Spain.

Participant reports of clinical history set cohort assignment. Under the authors' procedure: Reference gene primer amplification gave estimated nucleated cell counts. Assay: immunoSEQ multiplex PCR; the TCRdb copy retains only in-frame clones and omits some. The V and J calls and clone size are taken from that table; D and trimming were inferred from the DNA. The table has 250,000 to 300,000 clones, 80% to 90% seen once; the top ten hold 15%. The sample comprised PBMCs or T cells enriched from blood (not recorded which). The sequence derives from a young man who had recovered from COVID-19.

The CDR3 DNA reads as TGCGCCAGCAGAGGACAGGGAACCGGGGAGCTGTTTTTT. It yields the protein CASRGQGTGELFF. The J gene is TRBJ2-2, the V gene TRBV10-1; 8 bases are shared with TRBD1. After removal of 6 bases from V and 5 bases from J, the junction contained 2 bases not matched to a gene. This CDR3 spans 13 amino acids. Germline V gene sequence: CDR1 WNHNN, CDR2 SYGVQD (reference sequence).